The table lists the clone carrying this T cell receptor (beta chain) with many counts. What it binds is not known. The entry originates in a study of early T cells in non-severe SARS-CoV-2 infection. Study details: Sequencing of bulk RNA from unsorted whole blood was done, without chain pairing. Study observations and caveats: VDJdb-based annotation leaned toward anti-spike CD8 responses and missed private and CD4 specificities.

The CDR3 has 14 amino acids. CDR1 and CDR2 (germline): SGHNT, YYREEE (reference sequence). V was clipped by 5 bases and J by 4 bases, with 15 bases between them. cDNA molecules, individually, were tagged with unique molecular identifiers. TCRdb called the 5' RACE reads again in MiXCR, with one record for every CDR3 protein. The table records about 40,000 distinct CDR3 sequences, roughly 5% of them present only once. The sequenced sample was whole blood. This sequence originates from an adult who was a healthcare worker with PCR-confirmed SARS-CoV-2 infection or an uninfected control (not recorded which). V gene TRBV5-4 combines with J gene TRBJ1-2; the D gene is possibly TRBD1 (6 bases). The DNA of the CDR3 is TGTGCCAGCAGGGATCCAGAACAGGGCTATGGCTACACCTTC. Its translation is CASRDPEQGYGYTF.